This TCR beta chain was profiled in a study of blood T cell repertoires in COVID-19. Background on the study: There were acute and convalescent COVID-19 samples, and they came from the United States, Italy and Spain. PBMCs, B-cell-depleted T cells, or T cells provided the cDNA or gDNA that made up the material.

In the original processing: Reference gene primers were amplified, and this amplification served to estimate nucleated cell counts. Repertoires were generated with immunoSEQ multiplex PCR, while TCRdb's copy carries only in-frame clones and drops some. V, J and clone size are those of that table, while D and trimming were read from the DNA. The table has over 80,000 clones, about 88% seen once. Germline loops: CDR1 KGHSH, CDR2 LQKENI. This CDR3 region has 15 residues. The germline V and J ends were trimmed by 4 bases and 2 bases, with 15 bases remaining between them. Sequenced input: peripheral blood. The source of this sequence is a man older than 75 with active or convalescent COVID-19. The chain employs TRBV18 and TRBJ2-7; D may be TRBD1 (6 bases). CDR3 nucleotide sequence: TGTGCCAGCTCACAAAACAGGGCGGGCACCTACGAGCAGTACTTC. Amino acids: CASSQNRAGTYEQYF.